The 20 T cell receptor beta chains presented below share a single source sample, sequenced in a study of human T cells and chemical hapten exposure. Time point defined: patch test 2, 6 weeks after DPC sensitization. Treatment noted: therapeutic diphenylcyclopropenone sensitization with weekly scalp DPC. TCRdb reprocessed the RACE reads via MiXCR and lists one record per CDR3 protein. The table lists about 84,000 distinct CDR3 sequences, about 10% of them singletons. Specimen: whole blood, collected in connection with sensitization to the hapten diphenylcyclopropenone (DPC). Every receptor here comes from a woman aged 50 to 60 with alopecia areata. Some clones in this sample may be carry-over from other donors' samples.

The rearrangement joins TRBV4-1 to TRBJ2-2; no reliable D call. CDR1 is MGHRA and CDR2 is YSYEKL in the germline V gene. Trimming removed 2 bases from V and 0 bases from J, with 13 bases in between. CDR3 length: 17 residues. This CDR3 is CASSQSRISSNTGELFF. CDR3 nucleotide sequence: TGCGCCAGCAGCCAATCCAGGATTTCTTCGAACACCGGGGAGCTGTTTTTT.

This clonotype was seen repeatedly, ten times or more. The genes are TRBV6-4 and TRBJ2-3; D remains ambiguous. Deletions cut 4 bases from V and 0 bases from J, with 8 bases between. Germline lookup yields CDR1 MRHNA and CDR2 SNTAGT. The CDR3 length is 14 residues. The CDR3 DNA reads TGTGCCAGCAGTGCAGGCGGCAGCACAGATACGCAGTATTTT. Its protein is CASSAGGSTDTQYF.

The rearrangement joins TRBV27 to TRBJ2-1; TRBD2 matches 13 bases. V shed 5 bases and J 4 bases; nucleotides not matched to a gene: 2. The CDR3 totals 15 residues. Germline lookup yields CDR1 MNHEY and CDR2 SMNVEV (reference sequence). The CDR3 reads CASSTSGRGYNEQFF. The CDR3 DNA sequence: TGTGCCAGCAGTACTAGCGGGAGGGGTTACAATGAGCAGTTCTTC.

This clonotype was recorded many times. CDR3 sequence (DNA): TGCAGCGTGAGGGACTACGAGCAGTACTTC. This encodes CSVRDYEQYF. The chain combines TRBV29-1 with TRBJ2-7, with D tentatively TRBD2 (5 bases). The CDR3 totals 10 residues. V gave up 6 bases and J gave up 3 bases, with 6 bases separating them. CDR1 and CDR2 from the germline V gene are SQVTM and ANQGSEA.

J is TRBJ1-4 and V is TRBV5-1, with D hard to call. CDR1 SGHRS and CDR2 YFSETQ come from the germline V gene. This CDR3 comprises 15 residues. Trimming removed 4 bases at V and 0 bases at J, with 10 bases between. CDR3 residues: CASSTLGTTNEKLFF. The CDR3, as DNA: TGCGCCAGCAGCACTTTAGGCACAACTAATGAAAAACTGTTTTTT.

The CDR3 reads CASSLGPGGNEQFF. Here the CDR3 DNA reads TGTGCCAGCAGCTTAGGCCCAGGGGGCAATGAGCAGTTCTTC. The chain joins TRBV7-9 to TRBJ2-1; 7 nucleotides agree with TRBD1. The germline gives CDR1 SEHNR, CDR2 FQNEAQ (reference sequence). Germline trimming cut 1 base from V and 6 bases from J; bases unmatched to any gene: 3. CDR3 length: 14 residues.

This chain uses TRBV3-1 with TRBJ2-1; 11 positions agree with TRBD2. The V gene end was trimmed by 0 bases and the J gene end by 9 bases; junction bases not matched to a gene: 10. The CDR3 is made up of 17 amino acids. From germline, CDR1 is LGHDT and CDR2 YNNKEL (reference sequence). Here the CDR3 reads CASSQDLDSGRVGEQFF. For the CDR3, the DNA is TGTGCCAGCAGCCAAGATCTGGATAGCGGGAGGGTTGGTGAGCAGTTCTTC.

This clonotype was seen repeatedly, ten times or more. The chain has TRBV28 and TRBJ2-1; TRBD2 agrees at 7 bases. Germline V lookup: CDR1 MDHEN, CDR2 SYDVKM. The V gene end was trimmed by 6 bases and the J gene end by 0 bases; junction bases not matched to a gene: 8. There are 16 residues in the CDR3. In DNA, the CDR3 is TGTGCCAGCAGCCCACTAGCGCCAGGCTCCTACAATGAGCAGTTCTTC. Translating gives CASSPLAPGSYNEQFF.

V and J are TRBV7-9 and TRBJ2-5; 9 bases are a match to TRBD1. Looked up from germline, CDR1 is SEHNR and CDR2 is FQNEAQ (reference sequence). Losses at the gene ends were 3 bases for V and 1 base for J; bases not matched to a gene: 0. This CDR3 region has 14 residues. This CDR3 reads CASSLTGGQETQYF. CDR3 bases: TGTGCCAGCAGCTTGACAGGGGGCCAAGAGACCCAGTACTTC.

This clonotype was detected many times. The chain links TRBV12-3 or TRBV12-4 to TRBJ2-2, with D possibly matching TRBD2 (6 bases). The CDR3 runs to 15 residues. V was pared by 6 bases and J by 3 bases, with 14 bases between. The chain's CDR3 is CASSPLGGYTGELFF. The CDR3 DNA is TGTGCCAGCAGCCCGTTGGGGGGATACACCGGGGAGCTGTTTTTT.

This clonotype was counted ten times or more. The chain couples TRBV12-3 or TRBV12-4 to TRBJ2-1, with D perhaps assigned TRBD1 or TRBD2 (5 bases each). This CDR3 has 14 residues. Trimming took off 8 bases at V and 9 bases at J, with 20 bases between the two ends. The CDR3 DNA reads TGTGCCAGCGGATCATCCCCCCGGGACGTTGAGCAGTTCTTC. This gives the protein CASGSSPRDVEQFF.

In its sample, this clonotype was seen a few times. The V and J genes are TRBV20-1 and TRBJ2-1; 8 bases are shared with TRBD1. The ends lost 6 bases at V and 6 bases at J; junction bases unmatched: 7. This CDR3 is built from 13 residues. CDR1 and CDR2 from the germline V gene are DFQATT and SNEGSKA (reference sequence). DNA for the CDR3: TGCAGTGCGGACCGGACAGGGCGCAATGAGCAGTTCTTC. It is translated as CSADRTGRNEQFF.

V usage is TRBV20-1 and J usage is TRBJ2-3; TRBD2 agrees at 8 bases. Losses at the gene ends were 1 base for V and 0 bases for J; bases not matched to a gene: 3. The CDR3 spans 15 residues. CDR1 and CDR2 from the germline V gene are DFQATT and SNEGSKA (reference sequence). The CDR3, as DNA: TGCAGTGCTAGAGGAGGCGGGAGGAGCACAGATACGCAGTATTTT. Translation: CSARGGGRSTDTQYF.

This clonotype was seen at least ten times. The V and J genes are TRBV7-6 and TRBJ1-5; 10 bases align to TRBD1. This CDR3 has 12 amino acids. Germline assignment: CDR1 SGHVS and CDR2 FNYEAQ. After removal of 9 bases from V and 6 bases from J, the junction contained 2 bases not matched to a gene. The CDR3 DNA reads TGTGCCAGGGGACAGGGGACTCAGCCCCAGCATTTT. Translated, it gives CARGQGTQPQHF.

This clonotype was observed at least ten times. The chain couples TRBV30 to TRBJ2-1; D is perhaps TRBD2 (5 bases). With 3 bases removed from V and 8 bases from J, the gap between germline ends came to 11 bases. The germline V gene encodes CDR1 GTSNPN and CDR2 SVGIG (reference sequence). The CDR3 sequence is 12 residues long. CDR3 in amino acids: CAWRPGGHEQFF. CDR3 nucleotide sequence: TGTGCCTGGAGGCCAGGAGGTCATGAGCAGTTCTTC.

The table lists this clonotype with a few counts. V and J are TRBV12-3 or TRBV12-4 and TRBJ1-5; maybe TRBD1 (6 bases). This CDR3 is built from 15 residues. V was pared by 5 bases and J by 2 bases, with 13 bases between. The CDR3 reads CASSPGTSGNQPQHF. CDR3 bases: TGTGCCAGCAGTCCCGGGACATCGGGCAATCAGCCCCAGCATTTT.

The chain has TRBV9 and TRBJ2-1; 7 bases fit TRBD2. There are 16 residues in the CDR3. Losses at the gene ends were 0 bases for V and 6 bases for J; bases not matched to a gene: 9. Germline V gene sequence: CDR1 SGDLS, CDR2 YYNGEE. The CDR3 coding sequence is TGTGCCAGCAGCGTAGGGGCTAGCGGACACGTCAATGAGCAGTTCTTC. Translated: CASSVGASGHVNEQFF.

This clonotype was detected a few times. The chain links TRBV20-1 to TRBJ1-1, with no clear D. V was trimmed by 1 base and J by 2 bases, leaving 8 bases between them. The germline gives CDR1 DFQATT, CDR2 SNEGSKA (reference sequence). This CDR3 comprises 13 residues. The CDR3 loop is CSARGPGNTEAFF. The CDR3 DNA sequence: TGCAGTGCTAGAGGCCCGGGAAACACTGAAGCTTTCTTT.

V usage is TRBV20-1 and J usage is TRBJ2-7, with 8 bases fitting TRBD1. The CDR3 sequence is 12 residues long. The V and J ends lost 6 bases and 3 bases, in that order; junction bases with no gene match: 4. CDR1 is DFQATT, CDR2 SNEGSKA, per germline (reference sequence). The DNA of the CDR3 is TGCAGTGCCCCGGACAGGGACTACGAGCAGTACTTC. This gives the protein CSAPDRDYEQYF.

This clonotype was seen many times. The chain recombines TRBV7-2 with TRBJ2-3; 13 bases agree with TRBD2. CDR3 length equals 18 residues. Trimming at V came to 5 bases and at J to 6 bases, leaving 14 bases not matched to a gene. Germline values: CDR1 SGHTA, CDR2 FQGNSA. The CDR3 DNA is TGTGCCAGCAGCCGACAAAGTGAACTAGCGGGAGGGGGGGATACGCAGTATTTT. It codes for CASSRQSELAGGGDTQYF.